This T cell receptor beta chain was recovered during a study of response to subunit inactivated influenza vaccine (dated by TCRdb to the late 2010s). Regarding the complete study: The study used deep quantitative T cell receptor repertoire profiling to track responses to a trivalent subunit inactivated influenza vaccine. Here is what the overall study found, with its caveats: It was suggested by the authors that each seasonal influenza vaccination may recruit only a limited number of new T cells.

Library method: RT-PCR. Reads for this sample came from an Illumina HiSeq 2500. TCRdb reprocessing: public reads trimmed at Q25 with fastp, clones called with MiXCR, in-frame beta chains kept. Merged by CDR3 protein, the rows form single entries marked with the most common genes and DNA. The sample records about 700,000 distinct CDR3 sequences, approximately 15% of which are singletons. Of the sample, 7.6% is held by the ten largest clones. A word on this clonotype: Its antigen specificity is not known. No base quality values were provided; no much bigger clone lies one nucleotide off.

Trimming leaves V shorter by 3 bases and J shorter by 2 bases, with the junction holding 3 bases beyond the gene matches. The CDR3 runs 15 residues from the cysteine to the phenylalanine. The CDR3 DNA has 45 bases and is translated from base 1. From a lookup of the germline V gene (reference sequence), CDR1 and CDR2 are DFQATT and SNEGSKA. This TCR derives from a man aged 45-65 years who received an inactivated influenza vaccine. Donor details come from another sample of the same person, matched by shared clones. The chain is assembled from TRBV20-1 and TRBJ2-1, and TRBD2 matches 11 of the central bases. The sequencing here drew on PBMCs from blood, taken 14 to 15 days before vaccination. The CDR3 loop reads CSASLLAGAYNEQFF. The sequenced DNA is TGCAGTGCTAGCCTACTAGCGGGAGCCTACAATGAGCAGTTCTTC.